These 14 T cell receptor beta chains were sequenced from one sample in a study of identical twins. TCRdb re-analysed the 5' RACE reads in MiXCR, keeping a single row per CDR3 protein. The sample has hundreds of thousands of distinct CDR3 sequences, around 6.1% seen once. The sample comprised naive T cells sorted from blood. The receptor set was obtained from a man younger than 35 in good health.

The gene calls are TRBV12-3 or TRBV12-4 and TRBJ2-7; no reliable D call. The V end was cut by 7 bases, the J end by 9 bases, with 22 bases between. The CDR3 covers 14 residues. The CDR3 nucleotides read TGTGCCAGCACTGTAACAGACTCTACCTGGGGGCAGTACTTC. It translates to CASTVTDSTWGQYF.

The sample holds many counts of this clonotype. CDR3: CAISTDRGGNQPQHF. CDR3 bases: TGTGCCATCAGTACTGACAGGGGCGGCAATCAGCCCCAGCATTTT. V usage is TRBV10-3 and J usage is TRBJ1-5, with 8 bases identical to TRBD1. Germline CDR1 is ENHRY and CDR2 is SYGVKD. The CDR3 length is 15 residues. The V gene end was trimmed by 5 bases and the J gene end by 2 bases; junction bases not matched to a gene: 5.

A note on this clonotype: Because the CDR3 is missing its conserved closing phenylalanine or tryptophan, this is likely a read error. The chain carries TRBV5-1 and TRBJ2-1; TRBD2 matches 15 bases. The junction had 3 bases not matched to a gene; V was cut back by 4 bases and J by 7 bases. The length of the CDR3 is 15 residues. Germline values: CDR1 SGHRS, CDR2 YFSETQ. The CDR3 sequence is CASSLGLAGGNEQFS. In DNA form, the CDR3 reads TGCGCCAGCAGCCTAGGACTAGCGGGAGGGAATGAGCAGTTCTCC.

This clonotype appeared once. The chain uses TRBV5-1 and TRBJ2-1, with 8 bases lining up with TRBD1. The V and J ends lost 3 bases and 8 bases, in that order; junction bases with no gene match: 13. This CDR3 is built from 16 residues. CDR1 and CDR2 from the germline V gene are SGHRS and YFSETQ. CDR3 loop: CASSSINRGFTDEQFF. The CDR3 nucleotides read TGCGCCAGCAGCTCTATAAACAGGGGGTTCACGGATGAGCAGTTCTTC.

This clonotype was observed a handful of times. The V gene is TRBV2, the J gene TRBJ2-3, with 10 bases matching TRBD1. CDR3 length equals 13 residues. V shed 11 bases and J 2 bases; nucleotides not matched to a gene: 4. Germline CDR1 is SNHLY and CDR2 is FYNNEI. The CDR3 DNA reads TGTGCCGGAGGGACAGGGGACACAGATACGCAGTATTTT. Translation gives CAGGTGDTDTQYF.

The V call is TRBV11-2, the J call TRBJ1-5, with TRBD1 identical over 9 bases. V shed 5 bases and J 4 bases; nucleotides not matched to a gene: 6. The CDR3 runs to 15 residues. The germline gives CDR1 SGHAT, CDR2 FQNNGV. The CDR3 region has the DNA TGTGCCAGCAGCCTCACAGGGGGCCTAAATCAGCCCCAGCATTTT. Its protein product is CASSLTGGLNQPQHF.

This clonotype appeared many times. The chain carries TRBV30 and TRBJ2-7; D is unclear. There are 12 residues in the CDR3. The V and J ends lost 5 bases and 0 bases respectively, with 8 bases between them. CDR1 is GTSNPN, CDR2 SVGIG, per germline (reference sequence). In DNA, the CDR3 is TGTGCCTGGTCTGTAGGCTCCTACGAGCAGTACTTC. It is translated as CAWSVGSYEQYF.

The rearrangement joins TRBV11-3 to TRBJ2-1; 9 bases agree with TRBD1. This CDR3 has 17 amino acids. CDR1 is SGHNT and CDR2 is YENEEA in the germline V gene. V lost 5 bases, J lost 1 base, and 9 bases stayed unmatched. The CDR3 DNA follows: TGTGCCAGCAGCCATCGACAGGGGGAGGTTTCCTACAATGAGCAGTTCTTC. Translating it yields CASSHRQGEVSYNEQFF.

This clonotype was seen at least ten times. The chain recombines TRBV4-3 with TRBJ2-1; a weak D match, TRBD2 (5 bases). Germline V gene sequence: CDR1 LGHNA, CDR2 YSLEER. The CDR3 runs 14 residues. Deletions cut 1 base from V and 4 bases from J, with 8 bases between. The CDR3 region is CASSQAWEYNEQFF. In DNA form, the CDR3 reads TGCGCCAGCAGCCAAGCATGGGAGTACAATGAGCAGTTCTTC.

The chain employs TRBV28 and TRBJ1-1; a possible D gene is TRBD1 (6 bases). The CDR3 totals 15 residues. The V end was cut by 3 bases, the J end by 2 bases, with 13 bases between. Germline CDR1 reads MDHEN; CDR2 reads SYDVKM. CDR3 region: CASSFGGQGNTEAFF. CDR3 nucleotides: TGTGCCAGCAGTTTCGGGGGCCAGGGAAACACTGAAGCTTTCTTT.

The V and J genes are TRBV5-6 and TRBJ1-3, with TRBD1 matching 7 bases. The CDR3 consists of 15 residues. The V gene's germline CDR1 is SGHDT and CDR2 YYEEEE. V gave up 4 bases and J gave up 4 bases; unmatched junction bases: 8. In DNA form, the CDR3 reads TGTGCCAGCAGCCCTATACAGGGGCTAGGAAACACCATATATTTT. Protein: CASSPIQGLGNTIYF.

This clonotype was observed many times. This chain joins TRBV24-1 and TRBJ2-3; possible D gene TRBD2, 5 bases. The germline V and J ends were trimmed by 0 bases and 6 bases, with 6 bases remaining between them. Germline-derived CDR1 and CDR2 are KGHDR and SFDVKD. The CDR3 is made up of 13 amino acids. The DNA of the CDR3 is TGTGCCACCAGTGATTTGCGAGGGGATACGCAGTATTTT. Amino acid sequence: CATSDLRGDTQYF.

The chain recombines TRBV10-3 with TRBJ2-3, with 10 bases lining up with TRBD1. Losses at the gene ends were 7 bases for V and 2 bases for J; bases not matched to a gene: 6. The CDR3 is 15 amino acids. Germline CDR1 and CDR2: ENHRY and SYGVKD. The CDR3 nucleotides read TGTGCCATCAAAGGGACAGGGGTTGCCACAGATACGCAGTATTTT. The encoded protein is CAIKGTGVATDTQYF.

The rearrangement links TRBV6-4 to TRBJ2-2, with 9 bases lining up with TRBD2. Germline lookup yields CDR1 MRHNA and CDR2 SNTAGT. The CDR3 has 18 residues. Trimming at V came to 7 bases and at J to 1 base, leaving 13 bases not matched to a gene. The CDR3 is CASKRRREGLGNTGELFF. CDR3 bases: TGTGCCAGCAAGAGGAGGCGGGAGGGCCTCGGGAACACCGGGGAGCTGTTTTTT.